This is a list of T cell receptor beta chains from one sample in a study of cytomegalovirus exposure and HLA in healthy donors. Assay used: immunoSEQ multiplex PCR; TCRdb lists only in-frame clones, some missing. The table lists 95,000 or so clones, 65% to 90% of them singletons, with approximately 4.2% in the top ten. The specimen sequenced was PBMCs. The receptors shown here come from a woman in her sixties or seventies in good health and CMV-seropositive. CDR3s include the opening cysteine and the closing phenylalanine or tryptophan. The D gene is left open where the match is weak. Expanded clones get a size class; other rows say once, few or many, or leave the size out.

d_gene: TRBD2; abundance: NA; j_gene: TRBJ2-1; v_gene: TRBV10-1; len: 17; CDR3aa: CASSDGGGLRKNNEQFF; CDR3nt: TGCGCCAGCAGTGACGGGGGGGGACTACGTAAAAACAATGAGCAGTTCTTC
d_gene: TRBD1; abundance: once; j_gene: TRBJ2-7; v_gene: TRBV30; len: 14; CDR3aa: CAWTAGTGSYEQYF; CDR3nt: TGTGCCTGGACGGCGGGGACAGGGTCCTACGAGCAGTACTTC
d_gene: TRBD2; abundance: NA; j_gene: TRBJ2-7; v_gene: TRBV10-2; len: 13; CDR3aa: CAALPGGGGEQYF; CDR3nt: TGCGCCGCCCTACCGGGGGGGGGCGGCGAGCAGTACTTC
d_gene: TRBD1; abundance: NA; j_gene: TRBJ1-3; v_gene: TRBV15; len: 14; CDR3aa: CATKDRVAGNTIYF; CDR3nt: TGTGCCACGAAGGACAGGGTCGCTGGAAACACCATATATTTT
d_gene: TRBD2; abundance: NA; j_gene: TRBJ2-3; v_gene: TRBV9; len: 17; CDR3aa: CASSVEGTSGLTDTQYF; CDR3nt: TGTGCCAGCAGCGTAGAAGGGACTAGCGGCCTCACAGATACGCAGTATTTT
d_gene: TRBD2; abundance: NA; j_gene: TRBJ2-7; v_gene: TRBV7-3; len: 13; CDR3aa: CASSSGGGNEQYF; CDR3nt: TGTGCCAGCAGCTCGGGGGGGGGAAACGAGCAGTACTTC
d_gene: TRBD1; abundance: NA; j_gene: TRBJ2-7; v_gene: TRBV7-8; len: 14; CDR3aa: CASSGTVGAYEQYF; CDR3nt: TGTGCCAGCAGTGGGACAGTAGGTGCTTACGAGCAGTACTTC
d_gene: TRBD2; abundance: once; j_gene: TRBJ2-5; v_gene: TRBV6-4; len: 15; CDR3aa: CASRTGTSGRKTQYF; CDR3nt: TGTGCCAGCAGAACCGGGACTAGCGGGAGGAAGACCCAGTACTTC
d_gene: TRBD2; abundance: NA; j_gene: TRBJ2-1; v_gene: TRBV7-8; len: 14; CDR3aa: CASSSSAGVGEQFF; CDR3nt: TGTGCCAGCAGCTCCTCAGCGGGAGTGGGAGAGCAGTTCTTC
d_gene: NA; abundance: NA; j_gene: TRBJ2-5; v_gene: TRBV19; len: 11; CDR3aa: CASTSGETQYF; CDR3nt: TGTGCCAGTACCTCAGGAGAGACCCAGTACTTC
d_gene: NA; abundance: NA; j_gene: TRBJ2-5; v_gene: TRBV5-6; len: 15; CDR3aa: CASSHPAGAQGTQYF; CDR3nt: TGTGCCAGCAGCCACCCCGCGGGGGCCCAAGGGACCCAGTACTTC
d_gene: NA; abundance: NA; j_gene: TRBJ2-7; v_gene: TRBV19; len: 15; CDR3aa: CASSIYSTGSYEQYF; CDR3nt: TGTGCCAGTTCTATCTACTCAACAGGGTCCTACGAGCAGTACTTC
d_gene: TRBD2; abundance: NA; j_gene: TRBJ2-3; v_gene: TRBV7-9; len: 15; CDR3aa: CASSRLASPPDTQYF; CDR3nt: TGTGCCAGCAGCCGACTAGCGAGCCCTCCGGATACGCAGTATTTT
d_gene: TRBD1; abundance: NA; j_gene: TRBJ1-5; v_gene: TRBV27; len: 16; CDR3aa: CASSLSGQGSNQPQHF; CDR3nt: TGTGCCAGCAGTTTATCGGGACAGGGGAGCAATCAGCCCCAGCATTTT
d_gene: NA; abundance: many; j_gene: TRBJ2-2; v_gene: TRBV4-3; len: 17; CDR3aa: CASSQDPWQGNTGELFF; CDR3nt: TGCGCCAGCAGCCAAGATCCTTGGCAGGGGAACACCGGGGAGCTGTTTTTT
d_gene: TRBD1; abundance: few; j_gene: TRBJ2-5; v_gene: TRBV7-9; len: 14; CDR3aa: CASSSGTDWETQYF; CDR3nt: TGTGCCAGCAGCTCAGGGACAGATTGGGAGACCCAGTACTTC
d_gene: TRBD1; abundance: NA; j_gene: TRBJ2-1; v_gene: TRBV9; len: 16; CDR3aa: CASSPKGDRVGNEQFF; CDR3nt: TGTGCCAGCAGCCCGAAAGGGGACAGGGTAGGCAATGAGCAGTTCTTC
d_gene: TRBD2; abundance: NA; j_gene: TRBJ2-3; v_gene: TRBV15; len: 16; CDR3aa: CATSGGPGLGADTQYF; CDR3nt: TGTGCCACCAGCGGAGGACCGGGACTAGGGGCAGATACGCAGTATTTT
d_gene: TRBD1; abundance: NA; j_gene: TRBJ2-7; v_gene: TRBV7-8; len: 14; CDR3aa: CASSFRDRGNGQYF; CDR3nt: TGTGCCAGCAGTTTCCGGGACAGGGGCAACGGGCAGTACTTC
d_gene: NA; abundance: NA; j_gene: TRBJ1-2; v_gene: TRBV7-3; len: 14; CDR3aa: CASSLDPGHYGYTF; CDR3nt: TGTGCCAGCAGCTTAGATCCAGGGCACTATGGCTACACCTTC
d_gene: NA; abundance: NA; j_gene: TRBJ2-3; v_gene: TRBV30; len: 15; CDR3aa: CAWTGAGSYSDTQYF; CDR3nt: TGTGCCTGGACTGGGGCGGGGTCCTACTCAGATACGCAGTATTTT
d_gene: NA; abundance: NA; j_gene: TRBJ2-1; v_gene: TRBV7-2; len: 16; CDR3aa: CASSLAPGSAWGEQFF; CDR3nt: TGTGCCAGCAGCTTAGCCCCCGGGAGCGCCTGGGGAGAGCAGTTCTTC
d_gene: NA; abundance: NA; j_gene: TRBJ2-2; v_gene: TRBV27; len: 16; CDR3aa: CASRFSASSNTGELFF; CDR3nt: TGTGCCAGCAGATTTTCGGCTAGCAGCAACACCGGGGAGCTGTTTTTT
d_gene: TRBD1; abundance: NA; j_gene: TRBJ1-2; v_gene: TRBV18; len: 14; CDR3aa: CASSPGTGNYGYTF; CDR3nt: TGTGCCAGCTCACCAGGGACAGGGAACTATGGCTACACCTTC
d_gene: TRBD2; abundance: NA; j_gene: TRBJ2-1; v_gene: TRBV4-2; len: 15; CDR3aa: CASSPGGLAGTEQFF; CDR3nt: TGTGCCAGCAGCCCGGGGGGACTAGCGGGAACCGAGCAGTTCTTC
d_gene: NA; abundance: NA; j_gene: TRBJ1-1; v_gene: TRBV11-1; len: 17; CDR3aa: CAGSEGPPPGDTPEAFF; CDR3nt: TGTGCCGGCAGCGAGGGGCCACCCCCAGGGGACACCCCAGAAGCTTTCTTT
d_gene: NA; abundance: NA; j_gene: TRBJ2-7; v_gene: TRBV7-8; len: 12; CDR3aa: CASSSYGYEQYF; CDR3nt: TGTGCCAGCAGCTCCTACGGTTACGAGCAGTACTTC
d_gene: TRBD2; abundance: NA; j_gene: TRBJ2-7; v_gene: TRBV5-1; len: 15; CDR3aa: CASSWTSGDYYEQYF; CDR3nt: TGCGCCAGCAGCTGGACTAGCGGAGATTACTACGAGCAGTACTTC
d_gene: TRBD1; abundance: NA; j_gene: TRBJ1-5; v_gene: TRBV19; len: 13; CDR3aa: CASTGTGNQPQHF; CDR3nt: TGTGCCAGCACCGGGACAGGCAATCAGCCCCAGCATTTT
d_gene: TRBD2; abundance: NA; j_gene: TRBJ2-6; v_gene: TRBV7-2; len: 17; CDR3aa: CASSAGLAGAGANVLTF; CDR3nt: TGTGCCAGCAGCGCGGGACTAGCGGGAGCTGGGGCCAACGTCCTGACTTTC
d_gene: TRBD1; abundance: NA; j_gene: TRBJ2-7; v_gene: TRBV7-2; len: 14; CDR3aa: CASSRGQGPYEQYF; CDR3nt: TGTGCCAGCAGCCGCGGACAGGGCCCCTACGAGCAGTACTTC
d_gene: NA; abundance: few; j_gene: TRBJ1-5; v_gene: TRBV4-1; len: 17; CDR3aa: CASSQDPNGVENQPQHF; CDR3nt: TGCGCCAGCAGCCAAGATCCGAACGGGGTGGAAAATCAGCCCCAGCATTTT
d_gene: TRBD1; abundance: NA; j_gene: TRBJ1-2; v_gene: TRBV7-2; len: 14; CDR3aa: CASSLGPTGFGYTF; CDR3nt: TGTGCCAGCAGCTTAGGACCGACAGGGTTTGGCTACACCTTC
d_gene: TRBD2; abundance: NA; j_gene: TRBJ2-7; v_gene: TRBV7-8; len: 15; CDR3aa: CASSLGAGGGYEQYF; CDR3nt: TGTGCCAGCAGCTTAGGAGCGGGAGGAGGCTACGAGCAGTACTTC
d_gene: NA; abundance: NA; j_gene: TRBJ1-2; v_gene: TRBV9; len: 14; CDR3aa: CASSPRPGSYGYTF; CDR3nt: TGTGCCAGCAGCCCCCGCCCGGGATCCTATGGCTACACCTTC
d_gene: NA; abundance: NA; j_gene: TRBJ2-2; v_gene: TRBV7-2; len: 15; CDR3aa: CASSPERANTGELFF; CDR3nt: TGTGCCAGCAGCCCGGAGAGGGCGAACACCGGGGAGCTGTTTTTT
d_gene: NA; abundance: NA; j_gene: TRBJ2-1; v_gene: TRBV7-6; len: 17; CDR3aa: CASSPTHRGLSYNEQFF; CDR3nt: TGTGCCAGCAGCCCAACCCACAGAGGACTTAGCTACAATGAGCAGTTCTTC
d_gene: NA; abundance: NA; j_gene: TRBJ1-2; v_gene: TRBV30; len: 13; CDR3aa: CAWSVVPTQGYTF; CDR3nt: TGTGCCTGGAGTGTAGTTCCCACTCAAGGCTACACCTTC
d_gene: NA; abundance: NA; j_gene: TRBJ2-1; v_gene: TRBV4-3; len: 15; CDR3aa: CASSQDSRGYNEQFF; CDR3nt: TGCGCCAGCAGCCAAGATTCCAGGGGCTACAATGAGCAGTTCTTC
d_gene: NA; abundance: NA; j_gene: TRBJ1-2; v_gene: TRBV5-1; len: 17; CDR3aa: CASKRTGPAGNNYGYTF; CDR3nt: TGCGCCAGCAAGAGAACAGGCCCCGCGGGGAATAACTATGGCTACACCTTC
d_gene: TRBD2; abundance: few; j_gene: TRBJ2-3; v_gene: TRBV6-5; len: 15; CDR3aa: CASSTALAGGRTQYF; CDR3nt: TGTGCCAGCAGTACGGCCCTAGCGGGAGGGCGTACGCAGTATTTT
d_gene: TRBD1; abundance: once; j_gene: TRBJ1-5; v_gene: TRBV18; len: 15; CDR3aa: CASSQLGQGNQPQHF; CDR3nt: TGTGCCAGCTCACAACTGGGACAGGGCAATCAGCCCCAGCATTTT
d_gene: TRBD1; abundance: NA; j_gene: TRBJ1-3; v_gene: TRBV19; len: 14; CDR3aa: CASPSQGAGNTIYF; CDR3nt: TGTGCCAGTCCTTCCCAGGGGGCTGGAAACACCATATATTTT
d_gene: NA; abundance: NA; j_gene: TRBJ2-5; v_gene: TRBV7-2; len: 13; CDR3aa: CASSYGQQETQYF; CDR3nt: TGTGCCAGCAGCTATGGACAGCAAGAGACCCAGTACTTC